The 11 T cell receptor beta chains presented below share a single source sample, sequenced in a study of T cell changes during pregnancy in multiple sclerosis. The table came from immunoSEQ multiplex PCR; TCRdb's copy has only in-frame clones and leaves some out. The sample carries over 90,000 clones, roughly nine tenths recorded once. This material consisted of peripheral blood, taken after pregnancy. The receptors shown here come from a female donor with multiple sclerosis, enrolled in a pregnancy study.

The V and J genes are TRBV6-6 and TRBJ1-2; no reliable D call. The CDR3 extends over 16 amino acids. The germline V gene has CDR1 MNHNY and CDR2 SVGAGI (reference sequence). The ends were cut back, 0 bases at V and 1 base at J, with 12 bases in the middle. CDR3 loop: CASSYSKVRINYGYTF. DNA of the CDR3: TGTGCCAGCAGTTACTCGAAGGTGCGGATTAACTATGGCTACACCTTC.

The gene calls are TRBV9 and TRBJ2-1, with TRBD2 matching 8 bases. Germline CDR1 SGDLS, CDR2 YYNGEE. Germline trimming cut 0 bases from V and 14 bases from J; bases unmatched to any gene: 7. The CDR3 totals 13 residues. CDR3: CASSVGSGRREFF. The CDR3 DNA sequence: TGTGCCAGCAGCGTAGGAAGCGGGAGACGGGAGTTCTTC.

The chain carries TRBV7-6 and TRBJ2-7; 9 positions match TRBD2. The trim removed 4 bases at V and 4 bases at J, leaving 5 bases unmatched. Germline V gives CDR1 SGHVS, CDR2 FNYEAQ. The CDR3 loop spans 14 amino acids. The CDR3 here is CASSSGLAGYEQYF. The CDR3 nucleotides read TGTGCCAGCAGCTCGGGACTAGCCGGTTACGAGCAGTACTTC.

The chain couples TRBV28 to TRBJ2-1; no clear D. The CDR3 is 12 amino acids. CDR1 is MDHEN, CDR2 SYDVKM, per germline. The ends were cut back, 3 bases at V and 3 bases at J, with 3 bases in the middle. The DNA of the CDR3 is TGTGCCAGCAGTTTTCTCTACAATGAGCAGTTCTTC. It yields the protein CASSFLYNEQFF.

This clone was recorded once. This chain uses TRBV7-9 with TRBJ1-1; D unresolved. The CDR3 totals 17 residues. Between the trimmed V and J ends, which lost 11 bases and 0 bases, there was a span of 25 bases. CDR1 is SEHNR and CDR2 is FQNEAQ in the germline V gene (reference sequence). CDR3 sequence reads: CAGGPGVDEYLNTEAFF. CDR3 nucleotide sequence: TGTGCCGGAGGCCCGGGTGTTGATGAATATTTGAACACTGAAGCTTTCTTT.

V and J are TRBV30 and TRBJ2-1, with 11 bases fitting TRBD2. Trimming cost V 4 bases and J 6 bases; bases outside gene matches: 5. CDR3 length: 14 amino acids. Germline V CDR1 and CDR2: GTSNPN, SVGIG (reference sequence). As DNA, the CDR3 is TGTGCCTGGACAGCGGGACTAGCGGTCAATGAGCAGTTCTTC. It encodes CAWTAGLAVNEQFF. The variable domain in full, with the rest retrieved from reference TRBV30 and TRBJ2-1, is SQTIHQWPATLVQPVGSPLSLECTVEGTSNPNLYWYRQAAGRGLQLLFYSVGIGQISSEVPQNLSASRPQDRQFILSSKKLLLSDSGFYLCAWTAGLAVNEQFFGPGTRLTVL.

This chain links TRBV2 with TRBJ2-3, with a possible D match to TRBD2 (5 bases). The CDR3 loop spans 14 amino acids. The germline V and J ends were trimmed by 4 bases and 0 bases, with 8 bases remaining between them. The germline CDR1 and CDR2 sequences are SNHLY and FYNNEI. This CDR3 reads CASSGGASTDTQYF. For the CDR3, the DNA is TGTGCCAGCAGTGGGGGAGCCAGCACAGATACGCAGTATTTT.

The rearrangement links TRBV19 to TRBJ1-4; 9 nucleotides line up with TRBD1. This CDR3 is 15 amino acids long. CDR1 is LNHDA and CDR2 is SQIVND in the germline V gene (reference sequence). Trimming removed 7 bases from V and 2 bases from J; junction bases left unmatched: 5. The DNA for the CDR3 is TGTGCCAGTAAGCCTACAGGGGGCACTAATGAAAAACTGTTTTTT. Translating it yields CASKPTGGTNEKLFF.

V gene TRBV10-1 combines with J gene TRBJ1-2, with TRBD1 matching 8 bases. With V trimmed by 6 bases and J by 8 bases, 11 bases remained unmatched. This CDR3 spans 14 amino acids. Germline assignment: CDR1 WNHNN and CDR2 SYGVQD (reference sequence). CDR3 loop: CASRPGTGLVGYTF. CDR3 DNA sequence: TGCGCCAGCAGGCCCGGGACAGGATTGGTAGGCTACACCTTC.

The CDR3: CSVGVSGFNEQFF. The CDR3 nucleotides are TGCAGCGTTGGGGTTTCAGGGTTCAATGAGCAGTTCTTC. V and J are TRBV29-1 and TRBJ2-1; the D gene is possibly TRBD1 (5 bases). V gave up 4 bases and J gave up 6 bases, with 13 bases separating them. Germline CDR1 and CDR2: SQVTM and ANQGSEA. The CDR3 runs to 13 residues.

V gene TRBV6-1 combines with J gene TRBJ1-3; 9 nucleotides line up with TRBD1. Germline trimming cut 4 bases from V and 1 base from J; bases unmatched to any gene: 8. The CDR3 consists of 17 residues. CDR1 and CDR2 (germline): MNHNS, SASEGT. CDR3 bases: TGTGCCAGCAGTGGAACCGGACAGGGGAAGTCTGGAAACACCATATATTTT. Its translation is CASSGTGQGKSGNTIYF.